The 19 T cell receptor beta chains given below trace back to one sample, sequenced in a study of a mutant IDH1 vaccine in newly diagnosed glioma. This sample's time point: week 5, during vaccination. Every vaccination contained 300 ug of the mutant IDH1 20-mer peptide and was paired with topical imiquimod. Using immunoSEQ multiplex PCR, the repertoire was profiled, and TCRdb retains in-frame clones only, with some absent. This table holds around 56,000 clones, about 80% found once. Antigens for these TCRs are unknown. The input for sequencing was PBMCs, taken from a glioma patient whose treatment included an IDH1 peptide vaccine. These receptors originate from a woman aged 18-35 years with glioma. Some clones in this sample may be carry-over from other donors' samples.

The V call is TRBV9, the J call TRBJ2-7, with 8 bases identical to TRBD1. The CDR3 length is 14 residues. Trimming removed 3 bases from V and 3 bases from J; junction bases left unmatched: 5. CDR1 and CDR2 (germline): SGDLS, YYNGEE. CDR3 region: CASSARTGIYEQYF. The CDR3, as DNA: TGTGCCAGCAGCGCCCGGACAGGGATCTACGAGCAGTACTTC.

The CDR3 sequence is CAWSRGSVTGELFF. CDR3 DNA sequence: TGTGCCTGGAGTCGCGGGAGTGTCACCGGGGAGCTGTTTTTT. The V and J genes are TRBV30 and TRBJ2-2; 7 positions match TRBD2. Germline trimming cut 2 bases from V and 4 bases from J; bases unmatched to any gene: 4. Germline V gene sequence: CDR1 GTSNPN, CDR2 SVGIG (reference sequence). The CDR3 covers 14 residues. Based on the CDR3 plus reference TRBV30 and TRBJ2-2, the full variable domain is SQTIHQWPATLVQPVGSPLSLECTVEGTSNPNLYWYRQAAGRGLQLLFYSVGIGQISSEVPQNLSASRPQDRQFILSSKKLLLSDSGFYLCAWSRGSVTGELFFGEGSRLTVL.

This chain links TRBV15 with TRBJ2-3, with 10 bases identical to TRBD2. V gave up 0 bases and J gave up 4 bases; unmatched junction bases: 7. Germline V gene sequence: CDR1 LNHNV, CDR2 YYDKDF (reference sequence). The CDR3 totals 17 residues. In nucleotides, the CDR3 is TGTGCCACCAGCAGAGATGCGTCTAGCGGGAGCGCAGATACGCAGTATTTT. It encodes CATSRDASSGSADTQYF.

The chain combines TRBV5-1 with TRBJ2-4, with 7 bases fitting TRBD2. The V segment lost 4 bases and the J segment 2 bases; nucleotides outside the gene matches: 6. There are 15 residues in the CDR3. The germline V gene encodes CDR1 SGHRS and CDR2 YFSETQ. The CDR3 nucleotides read TGCGCCAGCAGCCCACTAGCGTCCTCCAAAAACATTCAGTACTTC. Translation gives CASSPLASSKNIQYF.

The CDR3 sequence is CAWSGADREYEQYF. The CDR3 bases are TGTGCCTGGAGTGGGGCGGACAGGGAGTACGAGCAGTACTTC. V and J are TRBV30 and TRBJ2-7, with 8 bases that match TRBD1. Germline lookup yields CDR1 GTSNPN and CDR2 SVGIG (reference sequence). The CDR3 spans 14 residues. J was trimmed by 4 bases and V by 1 base; bases with no gene match: 6.

This rearrangement joins TRBV5-6 to TRBJ2-7; D not resolved. Germline CDR1 is SGHDT and CDR2 is YYEEEE. V lost 0 bases, J lost 8 bases, and 15 bases lay in between. This CDR3 region has 14 residues. CDR3 sequence: CASSLADLVSQQYF. The CDR3 DNA reads as TGTGCCAGCAGCTTGGCCGATCTAGTTTCGCAGCAGTACTTC.

The chain couples TRBV5-1 to TRBJ1-2; 7 bases line up with TRBD1. The germline V gene has CDR1 SGHRS and CDR2 YFSETQ. V shed 5 bases and J 2 bases; nucleotides not matched to a gene: 9. This CDR3 region has 15 residues. The CDR3 reads CASSWERGLNYGYTF. The CDR3 nucleotides are TGCGCCAGCAGTTGGGAGAGGGGGCTGAACTATGGCTACACCTTC.

The chain links TRBV4-1 to TRBJ1-2; no definite D call. The length of the CDR3 is 15 residues. Germline values: CDR1 MGHRA, CDR2 YSYEKL. V lost 0 bases and J 7 bases, leaving 15 bases between the germline ends. This CDR3 is CASSQDPGVGSGYTF. CDR3 sequence (DNA): TGCGCCAGCAGCCAAGATCCGGGAGTGGGGAGTGGCTACACCTTC.

The rearrangement links TRBV5-1 to TRBJ2-1; no definite D call. This CDR3 spans 15 amino acids. CDR1 is SGHRS and CDR2 is YFSETQ in the germline V gene. V lost 0 bases and J 0 bases, leaving 7 bases between the germline ends. The CDR3 reads CASSLGTISYNEQFF. DNA for the CDR3: TGCGCCAGCAGCTTGGGGACCATCTCCTACAATGAGCAGTTCTTC.

V gene TRBV7-2 combines with J gene TRBJ1-2, with a weak D call TRBD1 (6 bases). The CDR3 sequence is 16 residues long. V lost 5 bases and J 7 bases, leaving 23 bases between the germline ends. Germline V CDR1 and CDR2: SGHTA, FQGNSA. CDR3 amino acids: CASSPQIGTQAGGYTF. The CDR3 nucleotides read TGTGCCAGCAGCCCCCAAATCGGGACACAGGCGGGTGGCTACACCTTC.

V and J are TRBV5-1 and TRBJ2-5, with D tentatively TRBD1 or TRBD2 (5 bases each). Germline CDR1 is SGHRS and CDR2 is YFSETQ. V lost 6 bases to trimming and J lost 5 bases, with 20 bases between them. There are 15 residues in the CDR3. The CDR3 region is CASTSGQGWGETQYF. CDR3 DNA sequence: TGCGCCAGCACATCCGGGCAGGGTTGGGGGGAGACCCAGTACTTC.

This CDR3 reads CASSQGLAGNTIYF. The CDR3 bases are TGTGCCAGCAGCCAGGGCCTGGCTGGAAACACCATATATTTT. This chain connects TRBV7-3 to TRBJ1-3, with D possibly TRBD1 on 5 matching bases. V gave up 5 bases and J gave up 2 bases, with 10 bases separating them. This CDR3 comprises 14 residues. CDR1 is SGHTA, CDR2 FQGTGA, per germline.

The count of this clone is one. The V and J genes are TRBV5-4 and TRBJ2-1; tentatively, D is TRBD2 (7 bases). Trimming removed 3 bases from V and 1 base from J, with 11 bases in between. There are 15 residues in the CDR3. The germline V gene encodes CDR1 SGHNT and CDR2 YYREEE (reference sequence). The CDR3 spells CASSSRGGSYNEQFF. The CDR3 nucleotides are TGTGCCAGCAGCTCGAGGGGGGGTTCCTACAATGAGCAGTTCTTC.

The rearrangement joins TRBV6-4 to TRBJ1-1; D is ambiguous. This CDR3 contains 13 residues. Germline values: CDR1 MRHNA, CDR2 SNTAGT. Deletions cut 6 bases from V and 3 bases from J, with 11 bases between. CDR3 DNA: TGTGCCAGCAGCGCCGCCTCGGACACTGAAGCTTTCTTT. This gives the protein CASSAASDTEAFF.

This chain uses TRBV2 with TRBJ1-1, with D perhaps matching TRBD1 (6 bases). V lost 6 bases, J lost 6 bases, and 17 bases lay in between. This CDR3 has 14 residues. The germline gives CDR1 SNHLY, CDR2 FYNNEI. The CDR3 region has the DNA TGTGCCAGCAGCGTATCAGGGGTAGGGCCTGAAGCTTTCTTT. It is translated as CASSVSGVGPEAFF.

V usage is TRBV6-1 and J usage is TRBJ2-7; D is uncertain. Trimming removed 6 bases from V and 5 bases from J, with 11 bases in between. There are 12 residues in the CDR3. The germline V gene encodes CDR1 MNHNS and CDR2 SASEGT. The CDR3 sequence: CASRLRVDEQYF. CDR3 sequence (DNA): TGTGCCAGCAGGTTAAGGGTCGACGAGCAGTACTTC.

This clone was detected a few times. CDR3 sequence: CASSQEVQGGGELFF. The CDR3 DNA is TGCGCCAGCAGCCAAGAGGTACAGGGCGGCGGGGAGCTGTTTTTT. V usage is TRBV4-3 and J usage is TRBJ2-2; a possible D gene is TRBD1 (6 bases). The CDR3 runs to 15 residues. Germline V CDR1 and CDR2: LGHNA, YSLEER. V lost 0 bases to trimming and J lost 7 bases, with 12 bases between them.

This rearrangement joins TRBV7-8 to TRBJ2-7; no reliable D call. This CDR3 contains 14 residues. Germline V gene lookup returns CDR1 SGHVS and CDR2 FQNEAQ. Trimming took 1 base from V and 3 from J, leaving 10 bases between them. CDR3 residues: CASSLGVKNYEQYF. CDR3 coding DNA: TGTGCCAGCAGCTTAGGGGTGAAGAACTACGAGCAGTACTTC.

This chain uses TRBV27 with TRBJ2-2; 9 nucleotides agree with TRBD2. Germline V gives CDR1 MNHEY, CDR2 SMNVEV (reference sequence). This CDR3 contains 15 residues. With V trimmed by 6 bases and J by 2 bases, 4 bases remained unmatched. In DNA, the CDR3 is TGTGCCAGCAGGCGAGCGGGGGGAAACACCGGGGAGCTGTTTTTT. Translation gives CASRRAGGNTGELFF.